What follows are 13 T cell receptor beta chains derived from one specimen sequenced in a study of molecular identifiers for immune sequencing clone quantification. TCRdb passed the PCR reads through MiXCR, listing each CDR3 protein once. The profile shows some 320,000 distinct CDR3 sequences, 24% of them singletons. Source material: naive CD8+ T cells from blood, with Jurkat cell RNA spiked in. Subset given: FACS-sorted CD8+CD4-CCR7+CD45RA+ naive T cells. These receptors were taken from a human donor in good health. Some libraries in this study had Jurkat cell RNA spiked in.

The chain recombines TRBV7-9 with TRBJ2-3, with 10 bases aligning to TRBD2. The CDR3 runs 15 residues. J gave up 5 bases and V 3 bases, and 5 bases lay outside the gene matches. Germline lookup yields CDR1 SEHNR and CDR2 FQNEAQ (reference sequence). CDR3 amino acids: CASSFQGTSEDTQYF. CDR3 nucleotides: TGTGCCAGCAGCTTTCAAGGGACTAGCGAAGATACGCAGTATTTT.

This clonotype was counted only a few times. J is TRBJ2-6 and V is TRBV4-3; no reliable D call. V lost 0 bases to trimming and J lost 0 bases, with 15 bases between them. Germline lookup yields CDR1 LGHNA and CDR2 YSLEER. The CDR3 totals 19 residues. CDR3 in DNA: TGCGCCAGCAGCCAAGATCCGGCAGGCCTCTCCTCTGGGGCCAACGTCCTGACTTTC. Its protein product is CASSQDPAGLSSGANVLTF.

This clonotype has more than one count but fewer than ten. The chain combines TRBV19 with TRBJ1-1; D ambiguous. With 3 bases removed from V and 2 bases from J, the gap between germline ends came to 22 bases. CDR3 size: 18 residues. From germline, CDR1 is LNHDA and CDR2 SQIVND (reference sequence). The CDR3: CASSIDTFGGGSNTEAFF. CDR3 coding DNA: TGTGCCAGTAGTATCGATACTTTTGGAGGAGGGAGTAACACTGAAGCTTTCTTT.

This clonotype was seen many times. The rearrangement joins TRBV13 to TRBJ2-7, with D hard to call. The CDR3 contains 11 residues. Germline V lookup: CDR1 PRHDT, CDR2 FYEKMQ (reference sequence). V dropped 1 base and J dropped 4 bases, with 2 bases sitting between them. CDR3 sequence: CASSLEYEQYF. In nucleotides, the CDR3 is TGTGCCAGCAGCTTAGAGTACGAGCAGTACTTC.

The genes are TRBV30 and TRBJ1-1, with D unclear. Trimming left V 5 bases short and J 7 bases short, with 11 bases between. The CDR3 is 11 residues long. CDR1 is GTSNPN and CDR2 is SVGIG in the germline V gene (reference sequence). The CDR3 is CAWGFGGEAFF. Written as DNA, the CDR3 is TGTGCCTGGGGTTTTGGAGGTGAAGCTTTCTTT.

The table lists this clonotype with many counts. The chain carries TRBV5-5 and TRBJ2-3; possible D gene TRBD2, 5 bases. Per germline, CDR1 SGHKS and CDR2 YYEKEE (reference sequence). Trimming removed 0 bases from V and 0 bases from J, with 11 bases in between. The CDR3 runs 16 residues. CDR3 coding DNA: TGTGCCAGCAGCTTGGGGGAGTGGAGGAGCACAGATACGCAGTATTTT. Translating it yields CASSLGEWRSTDTQYF. Full variable domain (remainder filled in from reference TRBV5-5 and TRBJ2-3): DAGVTQSPTHLIKTRGQQVTLRCSPISGHKSVSWYQQVLGQGPQFIFQYYEKEERGRGNFPDRFSARQFPNYSSELNVNALLLGDSALYLCASSLGEWRSTDTQYFGPGTRLTVL.

This clonotype was picked up many times. The chain couples TRBV28 to TRBJ2-7; D may correspond to TRBD1 or TRBD2 (5 bases each). CDR3 size: 13 residues. V shed 6 bases and J shed 4 bases, with 13 bases lying between them. The germline gives CDR1 MDHEN, CDR2 SYDVKM. In DNA form, the CDR3 reads TGTGCCAGCAGCCCTCCTGAGGGGTACGAGCAGTACTTC. Its protein product is CASSPPEGYEQYF.

The CDR3: CASSLRDSANQPQHF. The CDR3 DNA follows: TGTGCCAGTAGCCTGAGGGACAGCGCCAATCAGCCCCAGCATTTT. The chain recombines TRBV19 with TRBJ1-5; TRBD1 matches at 7 bases. V trimming: 6 bases; J trimming: 3 bases; junction bases outside the gene matches: 8. The CDR3 has 15 residues. Germline V gene sequence: CDR1 LNHDA, CDR2 SQIVND (reference sequence).

There are many counts of this clonotype. The chain recombines TRBV14 with TRBJ2-7; D gene uncertain. This CDR3 comprises 17 residues. CDR1 is SGHDN, CDR2 FVKESK, per germline. V was cut by 0 bases and J by 3 bases, with 18 bases left in between. CDR3 protein: CASSQDLVADKNYEQYF. The CDR3, as DNA: TGTGCCAGCAGCCAAGACCTAGTAGCCGATAAGAACTACGAGCAGTACTTC.

This clonotype was seen ten or more times. The chain is built from TRBV28 and TRBJ1-5, with unresolved D. The V end was cut by 2 bases, the J end by 7 bases, with 9 bases between. The germline CDR1 and CDR2 sequences are MDHEN and SYDVKM. CDR3 length: 13 residues. The CDR3: CASSLRGLQPQHF. As DNA, the CDR3 is TGTGCCAGCAGTTTACGGGGTTTGCAGCCCCAGCATTTT.

As to this clonotype: A much bigger clone sits one base away, suggesting this may be a read error. V usage is TRBV6-5 and J usage is TRBJ2-5, with D perhaps TRBD2 (5 bases). This CDR3 is 16 amino acids long. CDR1 and CDR2 (germline): MNHEY, SVGAGI. CDR3 nucleotides: TGTGCCCGCAGCCACGGGGTTCGCCGGGCCGAAGAGACCCAGTACTTC. It encodes CARSHGVRRAEETQYF.

V is TRBV27 and J is TRBJ1-2; TRBD1 matches 7 bases. CDR1 is MNHEY, CDR2 SMNVEV, per germline (reference sequence). V was pared by 6 bases and J by 2 bases, with 15 bases of the junction left unmatched. CDR3 length: 17 amino acids. CDR3 nucleotides: TGTGCCAGCAGCCAGATCCCTAACAGGGGTTGGAACTATGGCTACACCTTC. Translated: CASSQIPNRGWNYGYTF.

The chain employs TRBV27 and TRBJ2-7, with 11 bases aligning to TRBD2. Germline V gene lookup returns CDR1 MNHEY and CDR2 SMNVEV (reference sequence). This CDR3 is 15 amino acids long. J gave up 2 bases and V 3 bases, and 3 bases lay outside the gene matches. CDR3 sequence: CASSFSLAGAYEQYF. In DNA form, the CDR3 reads TGTGCCAGCAGTTTCTCACTAGCGGGAGCCTACGAGCAGTACTTC.